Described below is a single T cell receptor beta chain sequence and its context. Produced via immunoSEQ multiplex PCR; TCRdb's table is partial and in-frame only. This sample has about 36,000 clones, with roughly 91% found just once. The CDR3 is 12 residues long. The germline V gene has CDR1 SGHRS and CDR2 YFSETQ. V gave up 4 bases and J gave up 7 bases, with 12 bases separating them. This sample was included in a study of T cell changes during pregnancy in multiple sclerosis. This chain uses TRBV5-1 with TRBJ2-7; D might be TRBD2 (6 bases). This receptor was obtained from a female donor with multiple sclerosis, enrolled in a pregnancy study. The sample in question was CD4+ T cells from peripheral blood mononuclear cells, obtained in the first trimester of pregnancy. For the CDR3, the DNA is TGCGCCAGCAGCGGTCCCGGGAGTGAGCAGTACTTC. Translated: CASSGPGSEQYF.